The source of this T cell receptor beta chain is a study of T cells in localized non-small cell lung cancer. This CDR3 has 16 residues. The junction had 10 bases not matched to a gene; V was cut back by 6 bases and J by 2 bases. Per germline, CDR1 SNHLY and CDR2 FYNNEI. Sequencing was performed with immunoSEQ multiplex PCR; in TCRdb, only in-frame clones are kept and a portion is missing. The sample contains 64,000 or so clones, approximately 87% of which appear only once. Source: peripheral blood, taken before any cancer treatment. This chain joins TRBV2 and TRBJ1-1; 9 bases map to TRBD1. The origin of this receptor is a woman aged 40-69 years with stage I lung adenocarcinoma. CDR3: CASSPQGTGLNTEAFF. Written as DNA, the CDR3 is TGTGCCAGCAGCCCCCAAGGGACAGGGCTCAACACTGAAGCTTTCTTT.